This entry describes one TCR beta chain. The antigen remains undetermined. RNA transcripts yielded amplified TCR beta CDR3 regions. Using the HTBI primer set, a first-round RT-PCR was run on the TCR CDR3. TCRdb redid the calling of the multiplex PCR reads with MiXCR, one entry per CDR3 protein. The sample carries roughly 500,000 distinct CDR3 sequences, approximately 48% recorded once. Clinical symptoms, serum thyroxine, TRAb, thyroid ultrasound and orbital computed tomography established diagnosis. In germline, CDR1 is DFQATT, CDR2 SNEGSKA (reference sequence). The CDR3 loop spans 14 amino acids. Trimming took 2 bases from V and 4 from J, leaving 14 bases between them. The sample belongs to a study of T cells in Graves' hyperthyroidism and ophthalmopathy. Study conclusions and caveats: Most clonotypes that expanded in the thyroid above 0.001 also showed up in blood. Stable hyperthyroidism was told apart from ophthalmopathy by a model built on 13 V-J features.

This receptor was obtained from an adult woman with Graves' disease, either hyperthyroidism or ophthalmopathy (not recorded which). Sequencing input: peripheral blood or thyroid tissue (not recorded which). The chain combines TRBV20-1 with TRBJ2-5, with a tentative D call TRBD2 (6 bases). The DNA for the CDR3 is TGCAGTGCTAGAAGGTCCGGGAGCCGAGAGACCCAGTACTTC. Translation gives CSARRSGSRETQYF.